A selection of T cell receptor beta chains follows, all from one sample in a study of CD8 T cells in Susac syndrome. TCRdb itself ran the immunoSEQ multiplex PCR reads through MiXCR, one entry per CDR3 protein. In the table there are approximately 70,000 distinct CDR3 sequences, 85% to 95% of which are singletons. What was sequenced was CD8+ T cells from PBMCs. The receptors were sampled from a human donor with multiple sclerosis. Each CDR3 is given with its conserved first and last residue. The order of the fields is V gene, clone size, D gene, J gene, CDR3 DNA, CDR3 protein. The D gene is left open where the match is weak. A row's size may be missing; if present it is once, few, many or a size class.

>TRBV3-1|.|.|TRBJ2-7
TGTGCCAGCAGCCAGAGGAGCCACGAGCAGTACTTC
CASSQRSHEQYF
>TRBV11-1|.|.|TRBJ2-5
TGTGCCAGCAGCTTAGTACCGGCCCTGGAGACCCAGTACTTC
CASSLVPALETQYF
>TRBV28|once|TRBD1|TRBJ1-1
TGTGCCAGCAGTTCTCTGACAGGGCTGAACACTGAAGCTTTCTTT
CASSSLTGLNTEAFF
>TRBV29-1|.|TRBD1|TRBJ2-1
TGCAGCGCGGAAACAGGGGACTACAATGAGCAGTTCTTC
CSAETGDYNEQFF
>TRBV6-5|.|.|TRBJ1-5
TGTGCCAGCAGCATAAAGGGGGGCAATCAGCCCCAGCATTTT
CASSIKGGNQPQHF
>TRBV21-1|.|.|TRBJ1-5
TGTGCCAGCAGCAAAGGTCAGAGGCCCCAGCATTTT
CASSKGQRPQHF
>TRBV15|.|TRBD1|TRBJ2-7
TGTGCCACCAGCAGAGATAGGACAGGGCTCGAGCAGTACTTC
CATSRDRTGLEQYF
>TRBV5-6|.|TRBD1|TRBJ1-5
TGTGCCAGCAGCAGATACAGGGGAGATAGCAATCAGCCCCAGCATTTT
CASSRYRGDSNQPQHF
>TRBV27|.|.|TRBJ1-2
TGTGCCAGCAGTTTCGGACAGTCAGCCTATGGCTACACCTTC
CASSFGQSAYGYTF
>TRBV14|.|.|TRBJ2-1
TGTGCCAGCAGCCATGTGGGGGAGCAGTTCTTC
CASSHVGEQFF
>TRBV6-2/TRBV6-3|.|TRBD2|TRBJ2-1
TGTGCCAGCAGCGAAGGACTAGCGGGGGGCAATGAGCAGTTCTTC
CASSEGLAGGNEQFF
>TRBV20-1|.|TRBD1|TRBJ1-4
TGCAGTGCTAGCCCCCGAGCTCTGGGACAGTCAACTAATGAAAAACTGTTTTTT
CSASPRALGQSTNEKLFF
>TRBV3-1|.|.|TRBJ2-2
TGTGCCAGCAGCCAAAGGGGGGCCGGGGAGCTGTTTTTT
CASSQRGAGELFF
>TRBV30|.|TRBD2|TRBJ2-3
TGTGCGATCAATCCACTAGCGGGGACCCGCACAGATACGCAGTATTTT
CAINPLAGTRTDTQYF
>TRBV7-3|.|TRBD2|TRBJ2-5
TGTGCCAGCAGCTTAAGTTCTAGCGGTGAGACCCAGTACTTC
CASSLSSSGETQYF
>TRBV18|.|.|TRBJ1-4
TGTGCCAGCTCACCACGTAGCGCAACTAATGAAAAACTGTTTTTT
CASSPRSATNEKLFF
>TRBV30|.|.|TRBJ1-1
TGTGCCTGGAGTGAAGGGGTGGCGAACACTGAAGCTTTCTTT
CAWSEGVANTEAFF
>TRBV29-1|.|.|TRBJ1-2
TGCAGAGTGAGGCGGGTCCAGAGTAACTATGGCTACACCTTC
CRVRRVQSNYGYTF
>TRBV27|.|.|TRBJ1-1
TGTGCCAGCAGATTGGGACTGATGAACACTGAAGCTTTCTTT
CASRLGLMNTEAFF
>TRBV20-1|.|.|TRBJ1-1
TGCAGTGCTATGGACTTGTTCGGGACGGACAGCACTGAAGCTTTCTTT
CSAMDLFGTDSTEAFF
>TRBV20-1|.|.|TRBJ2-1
TGCAGTGCTAGAGGGGGGGACTCCTTCTCCTACAATGAGCAGTTCTTC
CSARGGDSFSYNEQFF
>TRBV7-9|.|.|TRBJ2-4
TGTGCCAGCTCAGGGGGGGAAAACATTCAGTACTTC
CASSGGENIQYF
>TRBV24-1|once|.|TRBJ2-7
TGTGCCACCAGTGATTTAGGAGGCTACGAGCAGTACTTC
CATSDLGGYEQYF
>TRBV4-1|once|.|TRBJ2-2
TGCGCCAGCAGCCAGTCTCTCGGGGAGCTGTTTTTT
CASSQSLGELFF
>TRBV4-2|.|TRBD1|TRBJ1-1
TGTGCCAGCAGCCACCTCCCGGGACAGGGGGACACTGAAGCTTTCTTT
CASSHLPGQGDTEAFF
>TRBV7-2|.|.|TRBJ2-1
TGTGCCAGCCATGGCTCCGGGGACTCCACACTGAGCTCCTACAATGAGCAGTTCTTC
CASHGSGDSTLSSYNEQFF
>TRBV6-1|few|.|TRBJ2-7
TGTGCCAGCAGTGGTCTTGACGGGAGCAACGACGAGCAGTACTTC
CASSGLDGSNDEQYF
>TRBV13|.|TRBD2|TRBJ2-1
TGTGCCAGCAGCGAGCGGATGCGGGGGGAGGGCAATGAGCAGTTCTTC
CASSERMRGEGNEQFF
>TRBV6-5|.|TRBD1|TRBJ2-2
TGTGCCAGCAGGGGACAGGGTAGATACACCGGGGAGCTGTTTTTT
CASRGQGRYTGELFF
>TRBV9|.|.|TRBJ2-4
TGTGCCAGCAGCGCGACAGACGAAAACATTCAGTACTTC
CASSATDENIQYF
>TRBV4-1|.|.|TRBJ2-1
TGCGCCAGAAACCAACCCCCGCACTACAATGAGCAGTTCTTC
CARNQPPHYNEQFF
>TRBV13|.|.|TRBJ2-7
TGTGCCAGCACCATATCTACAGTAAACTACGAGCAGTACTTC
CASTISTVNYEQYF
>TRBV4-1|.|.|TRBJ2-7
TGCGCCAGCAGCCAAGGGTCCTCCTCCGGCGAGCAGTACTTC
CASSQGSSSGEQYF
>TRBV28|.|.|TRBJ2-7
TGTGCCAGCAGTTTAGGCAGTCACTACGAGCAGTACTTC
CASSLGSHYEQYF
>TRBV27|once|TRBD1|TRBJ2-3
TGTGCCAGCAGTTCGGGACAGCTTGGGGATACGCAGTATTTT
CASSSGQLGDTQYF
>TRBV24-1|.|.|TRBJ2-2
TGTGCCACCGAATTGGCCGGGGAGCTGTTTTTT
CATELAGELFF
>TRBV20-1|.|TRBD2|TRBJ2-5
TGCAGTGCTAGGGGGCGGGAGGGCTCAGAGACCCAGTACTTC
CSARGREGSETQYF
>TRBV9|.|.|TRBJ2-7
TGTGCCAGCAGCGTGGGCTCCGGGACGCGTTACGAGCAGTACTTC
CASSVGSGTRYEQYF
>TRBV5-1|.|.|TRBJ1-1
TGCGCCAGCAGCACGGACCTGAACACTGAAGCTTTCTTT
CASSTDLNTEAFF
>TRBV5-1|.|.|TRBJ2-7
TGCGCCAGCAGCAGCGTCTTAAGGTCGGAGCAGTACTTC
CASSSVLRSEQYF
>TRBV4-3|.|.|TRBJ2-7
TGCGCCAGCAGCCAAGGGGCAGGGTCACCCTACGAGCAGTACTTC
CASSQGAGSPYEQYF
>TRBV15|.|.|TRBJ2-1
TGTGCCACCAGCAGAGAGGGTAGCTCCTACAATGAGCAGTTCTTC
CATSREGSSYNEQFF
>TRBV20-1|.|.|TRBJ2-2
TGCAGTGCTAGAGATCTAGCGAACACCGGGGAGCTGTTTTTT
CSARDLANTGELFF
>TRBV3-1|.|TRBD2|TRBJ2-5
TGTGCCAGCAGCCCCCGGGGACTAGCGGAAGAGACCCAGTACTTC
CASSPRGLAEETQYF
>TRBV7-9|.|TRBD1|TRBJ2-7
TGTGCCAGCAGCTTACTGGGACAGGGGGGCGAGCAGTACTTC
CASSLLGQGGEQYF